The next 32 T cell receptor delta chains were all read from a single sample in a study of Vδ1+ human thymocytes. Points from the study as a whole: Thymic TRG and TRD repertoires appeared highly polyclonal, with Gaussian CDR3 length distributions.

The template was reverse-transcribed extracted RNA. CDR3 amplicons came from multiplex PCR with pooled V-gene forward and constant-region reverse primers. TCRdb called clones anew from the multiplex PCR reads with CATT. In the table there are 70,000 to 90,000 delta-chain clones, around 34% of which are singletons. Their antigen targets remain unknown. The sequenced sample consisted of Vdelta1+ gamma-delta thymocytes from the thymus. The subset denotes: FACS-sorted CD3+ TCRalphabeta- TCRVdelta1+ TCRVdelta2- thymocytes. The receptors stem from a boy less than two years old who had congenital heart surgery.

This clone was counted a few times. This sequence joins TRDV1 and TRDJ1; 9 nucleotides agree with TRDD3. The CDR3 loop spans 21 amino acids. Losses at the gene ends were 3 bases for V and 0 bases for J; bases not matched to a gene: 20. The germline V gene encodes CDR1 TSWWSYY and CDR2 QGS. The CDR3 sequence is CALGESYFGGILVPYTDKLIF. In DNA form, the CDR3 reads TGTGCTCTTGGGGAGTCCTACTTCGGGGGGATACTAGTCCCGTACACCGATAAACTCATCTTT.

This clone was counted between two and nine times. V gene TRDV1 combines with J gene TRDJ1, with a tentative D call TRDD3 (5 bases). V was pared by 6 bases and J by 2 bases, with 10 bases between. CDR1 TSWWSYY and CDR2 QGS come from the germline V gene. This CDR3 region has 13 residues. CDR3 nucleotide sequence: TGTGCTCTTGGTTGGGGTCCAACCGATAAACTCATCTTT. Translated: CALGWGPTDKLIF.

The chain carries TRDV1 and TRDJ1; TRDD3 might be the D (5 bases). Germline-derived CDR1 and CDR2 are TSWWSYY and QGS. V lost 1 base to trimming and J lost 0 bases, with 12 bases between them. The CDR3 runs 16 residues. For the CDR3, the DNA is TGTGCTCTTGGGGAACCGGCTGCGGGGGACACCGATAAACTCATCTTT. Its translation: CALGEPAAGDTDKLIF.

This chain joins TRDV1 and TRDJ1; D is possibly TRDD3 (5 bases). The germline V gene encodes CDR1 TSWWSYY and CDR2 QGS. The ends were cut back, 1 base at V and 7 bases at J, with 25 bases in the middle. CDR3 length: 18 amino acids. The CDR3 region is CALGEPGSSRRRYCKLIF. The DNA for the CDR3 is TGTGCTCTTGGGGAACCTGGCTCCTCCCGACGACGATACTGTAAACTCATCTTT.

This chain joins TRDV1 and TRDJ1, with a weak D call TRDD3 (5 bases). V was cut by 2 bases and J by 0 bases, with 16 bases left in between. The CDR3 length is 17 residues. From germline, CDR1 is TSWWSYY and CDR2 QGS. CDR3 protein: CALGEARSGFYTDKLIF. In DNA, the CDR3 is TGTGCTCTTGGGGAAGCCCGATCTGGGTTCTACACCGATAAACTCATCTTT.

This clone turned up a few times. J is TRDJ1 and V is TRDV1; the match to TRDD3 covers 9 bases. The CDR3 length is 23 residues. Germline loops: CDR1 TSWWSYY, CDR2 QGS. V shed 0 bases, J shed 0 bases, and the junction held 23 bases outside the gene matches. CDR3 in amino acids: CALGELFLSSSSYWGKYTDKLIF. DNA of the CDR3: TGTGCTCTTGGGGAACTCTTCCTTTCATCCTCCTCGTACTGGGGGAAATACACCGATAAACTCATCTTT.

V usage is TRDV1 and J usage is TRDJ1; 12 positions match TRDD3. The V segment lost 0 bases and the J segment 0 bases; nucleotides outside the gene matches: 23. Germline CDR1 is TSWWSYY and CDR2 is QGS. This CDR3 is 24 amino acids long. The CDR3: CALGELNGRPRHWGILRYTDKLIF. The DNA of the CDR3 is TGTGCTCTTGGGGAACTTAACGGGAGGCCGCGACACTGGGGGATACTAAGATACACCGATAAACTCATCTTT.

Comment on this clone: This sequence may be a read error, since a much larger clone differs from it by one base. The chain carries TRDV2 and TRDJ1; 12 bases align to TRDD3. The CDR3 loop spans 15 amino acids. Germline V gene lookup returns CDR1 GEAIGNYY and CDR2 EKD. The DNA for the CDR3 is TGTGCCTGTGACACCGGCTGGGGGATACGCGGGAAACTCACCTTT. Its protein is CACDTGWGIRGKLTF.

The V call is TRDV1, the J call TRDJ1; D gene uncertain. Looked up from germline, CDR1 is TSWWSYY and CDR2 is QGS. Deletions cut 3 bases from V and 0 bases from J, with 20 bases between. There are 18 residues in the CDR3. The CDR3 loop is CALGDPSTSPRNTDKLIF. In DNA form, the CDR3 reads TGTGCTCTTGGGGACCCAAGCACCTCACCACGGAACACCGATAAACTCATCTTT.

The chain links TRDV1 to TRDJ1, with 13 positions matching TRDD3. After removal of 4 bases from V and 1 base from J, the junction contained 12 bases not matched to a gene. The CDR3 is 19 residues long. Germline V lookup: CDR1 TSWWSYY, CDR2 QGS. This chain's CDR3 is CALGVGPTGGYASTDKLIF. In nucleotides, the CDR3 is TGTGCTCTTGGGGTAGGGCCTACTGGGGGATACGCGTCCACCGATAAACTCATCTTT.

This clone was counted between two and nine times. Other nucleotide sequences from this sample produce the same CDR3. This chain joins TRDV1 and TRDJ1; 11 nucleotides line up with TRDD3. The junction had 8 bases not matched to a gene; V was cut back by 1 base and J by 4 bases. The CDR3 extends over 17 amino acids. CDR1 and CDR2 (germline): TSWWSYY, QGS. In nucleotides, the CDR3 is TGTGCTCTTGGGGAACCGACCCTCACTGGGGGATACGATAAACTCATCTTT. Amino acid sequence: CALGEPTLTGGYDKLIF.

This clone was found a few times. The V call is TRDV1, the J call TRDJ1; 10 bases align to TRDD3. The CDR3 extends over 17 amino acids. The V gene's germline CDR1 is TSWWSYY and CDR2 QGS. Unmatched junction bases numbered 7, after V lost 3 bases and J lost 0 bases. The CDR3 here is CALGDPWGDTYTDKLIF. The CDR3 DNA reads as TGTGCTCTTGGGGACCCTTGGGGGGATACGTACACCGATAAACTCATCTTT.

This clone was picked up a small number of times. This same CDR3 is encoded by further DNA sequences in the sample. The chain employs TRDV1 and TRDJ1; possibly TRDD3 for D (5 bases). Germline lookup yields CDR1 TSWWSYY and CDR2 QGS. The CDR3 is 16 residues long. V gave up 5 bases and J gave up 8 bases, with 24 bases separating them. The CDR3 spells CALGSPRGLDPIKLIF. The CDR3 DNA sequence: TGTGCTCTTGGGTCTCCCAGGGGGCTAGACCCGATAAAACTCATCTTT.

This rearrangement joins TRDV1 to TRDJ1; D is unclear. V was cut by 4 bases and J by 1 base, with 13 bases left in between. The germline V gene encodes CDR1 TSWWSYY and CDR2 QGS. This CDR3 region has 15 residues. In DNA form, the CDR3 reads TGTGCTCTTGGGGCAACCCGGACGGCCACCGATAAACTCATCTTT. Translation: CALGATRTATDKLIF.

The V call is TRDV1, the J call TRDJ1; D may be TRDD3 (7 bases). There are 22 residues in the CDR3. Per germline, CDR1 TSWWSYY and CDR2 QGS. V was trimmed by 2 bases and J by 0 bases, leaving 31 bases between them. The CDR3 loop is CALGEWPPPTKGYFVYTDKLIF. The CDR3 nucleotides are TGTGCTCTTGGGGAATGGCCGCCTCCTACGAAGGGATACTTCGTGTACACCGATAAACTCATCTTT.

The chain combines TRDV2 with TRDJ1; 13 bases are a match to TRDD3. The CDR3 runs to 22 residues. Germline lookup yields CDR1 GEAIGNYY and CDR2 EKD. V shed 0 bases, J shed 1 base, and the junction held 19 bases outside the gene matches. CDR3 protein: CACDTGLESNWGIRSLTDKLIF. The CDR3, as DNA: TGTGCCTGTGACACCGGTTTGGAGTCGAACTGGGGGATACGTTCCCTCACCGATAAACTCATCTTT.

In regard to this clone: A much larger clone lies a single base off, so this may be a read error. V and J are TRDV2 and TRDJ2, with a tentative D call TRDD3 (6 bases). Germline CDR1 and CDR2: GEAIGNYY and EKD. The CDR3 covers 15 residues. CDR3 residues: CACERWGLATAHLFF. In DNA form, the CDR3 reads TGTGCCTGCGAGAGGTGGGGGTTAGCCACAGCACACCTCTTCTTT.

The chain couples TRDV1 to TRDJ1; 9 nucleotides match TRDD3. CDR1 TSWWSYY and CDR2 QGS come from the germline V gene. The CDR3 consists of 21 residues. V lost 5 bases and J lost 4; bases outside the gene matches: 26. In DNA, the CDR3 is TGTGCTCTTGGGACACTTTCCACAAGTACTGGGGGAAGGAGGTACAGCGATAAACTCATCTTT. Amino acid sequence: CALGTLSTSTGGRRYSDKLIF.

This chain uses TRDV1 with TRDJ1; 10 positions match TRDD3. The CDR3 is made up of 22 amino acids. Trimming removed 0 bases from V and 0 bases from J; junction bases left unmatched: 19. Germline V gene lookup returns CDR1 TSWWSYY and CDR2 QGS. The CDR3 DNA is TGTGCTCTTGGGGAACTAGGGTCCCGGTACTGGGGGATTTTACAGAACACCGATAAACTCATCTTT. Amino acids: CALGELGSRYWGILQNTDKLIF.

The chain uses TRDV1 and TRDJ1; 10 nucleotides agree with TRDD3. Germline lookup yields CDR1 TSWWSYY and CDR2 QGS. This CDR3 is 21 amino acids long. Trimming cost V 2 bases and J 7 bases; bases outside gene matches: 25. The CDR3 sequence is CALGECHSGDGGYARTGKLIF. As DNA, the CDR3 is TGTGCTCTTGGGGAATGCCACTCCGGTGACGGGGGATACGCCCGGACGGGTAAACTCATCTTT.

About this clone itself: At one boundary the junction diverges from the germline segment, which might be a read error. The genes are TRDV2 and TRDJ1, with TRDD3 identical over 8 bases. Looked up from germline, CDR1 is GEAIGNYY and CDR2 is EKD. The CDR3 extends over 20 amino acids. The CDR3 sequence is CATYLVLLMGDFGYTYKLIF. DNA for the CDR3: TGTGCCACGTACCTGGTACTCTTGATGGGGGATTTTGGCTACACCTATAAACTCATCTTT.

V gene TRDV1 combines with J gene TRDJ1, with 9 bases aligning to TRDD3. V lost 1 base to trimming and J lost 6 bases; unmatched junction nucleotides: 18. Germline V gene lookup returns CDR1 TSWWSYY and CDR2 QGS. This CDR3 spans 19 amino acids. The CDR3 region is CALGEPGDLPRPGGYKLIF. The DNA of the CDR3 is TGTGCTCTTGGGGAACCCGGGGATCTTCCGAGGCCTGGGGGATATAAACTCATCTTT.

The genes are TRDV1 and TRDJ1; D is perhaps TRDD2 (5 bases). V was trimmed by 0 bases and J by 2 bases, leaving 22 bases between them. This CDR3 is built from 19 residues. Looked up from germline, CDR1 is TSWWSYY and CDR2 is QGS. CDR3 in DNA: TGTGCTCTTGGGGAACTATGTCCCCTACCAGCGACGGGGACCGATAAACTCATCTTT. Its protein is CALGELCPLPATGTDKLIF.

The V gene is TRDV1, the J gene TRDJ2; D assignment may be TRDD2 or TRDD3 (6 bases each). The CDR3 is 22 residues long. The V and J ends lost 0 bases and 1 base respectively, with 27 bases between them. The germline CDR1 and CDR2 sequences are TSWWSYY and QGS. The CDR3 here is CALGELASWGGIGVGLTAQLFF. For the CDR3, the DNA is TGTGCTCTTGGGGAACTAGCTTCCTGGGGAGGGATAGGGGTGGGTTTGACAGCACAACTCTTCTTT.

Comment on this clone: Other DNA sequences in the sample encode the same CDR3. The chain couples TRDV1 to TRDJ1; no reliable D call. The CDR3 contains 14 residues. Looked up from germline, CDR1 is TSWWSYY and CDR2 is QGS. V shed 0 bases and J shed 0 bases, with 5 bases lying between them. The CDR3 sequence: CALGELTYTDKLIF. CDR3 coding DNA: TGTGCTCTTGGGGAACTCACCTACACCGATAAACTCATCTTT.

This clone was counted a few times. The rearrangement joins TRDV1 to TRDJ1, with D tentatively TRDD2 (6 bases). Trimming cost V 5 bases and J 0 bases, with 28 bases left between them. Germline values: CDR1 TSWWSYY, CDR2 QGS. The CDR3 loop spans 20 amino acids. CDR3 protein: CALGRPSKGSTSTYTDKLIF. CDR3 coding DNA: TGTGCTCTTGGGAGGCCTTCCAAGGGTTCGACCTCGACATACACCGATAAACTCATCTTT.

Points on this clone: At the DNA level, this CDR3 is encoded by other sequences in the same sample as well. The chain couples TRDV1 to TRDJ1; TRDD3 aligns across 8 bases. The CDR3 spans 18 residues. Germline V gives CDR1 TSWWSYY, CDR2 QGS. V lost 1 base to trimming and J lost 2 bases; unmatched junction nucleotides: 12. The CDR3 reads CALGEPPRLGGTTDKLIF. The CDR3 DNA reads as TGTGCTCTTGGGGAACCCCCCAGACTGGGGGGAACTACCGATAAACTCATCTTT.

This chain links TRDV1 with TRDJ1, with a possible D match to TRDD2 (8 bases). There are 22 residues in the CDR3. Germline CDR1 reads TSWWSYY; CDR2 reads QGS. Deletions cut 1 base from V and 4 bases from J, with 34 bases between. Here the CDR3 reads CALGERALFLREGYLHGDKLIF. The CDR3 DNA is TGTGCTCTTGGGGAACGGGCCCTCTTCCTACGGGAGGGATACCTGCACGGCGATAAACTCATCTTT.

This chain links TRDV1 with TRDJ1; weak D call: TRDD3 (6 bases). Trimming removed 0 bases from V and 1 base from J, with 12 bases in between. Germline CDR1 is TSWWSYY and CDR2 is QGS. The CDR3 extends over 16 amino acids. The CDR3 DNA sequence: TGTGCTCTTGGGGAACTTGTGGGGGTCATCACCGATAAACTCATCTTT. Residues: CALGELVGVITDKLIF.

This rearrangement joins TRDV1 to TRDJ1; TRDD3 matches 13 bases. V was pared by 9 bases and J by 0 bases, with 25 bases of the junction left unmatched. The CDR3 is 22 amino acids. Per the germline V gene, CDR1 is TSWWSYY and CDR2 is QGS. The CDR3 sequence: CALEPFPFPVLGDTGYTDKLIF. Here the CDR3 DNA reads TGTGCTCTCGAGCCCTTCCCTTTTCCCGTACTGGGGGATACGGGGTACACCGATAAACTCATCTTT.

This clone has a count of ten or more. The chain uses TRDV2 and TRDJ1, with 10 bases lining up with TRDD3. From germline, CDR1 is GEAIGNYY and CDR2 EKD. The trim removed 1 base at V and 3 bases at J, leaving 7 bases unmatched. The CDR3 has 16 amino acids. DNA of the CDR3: TGTGCCTGTGACACTCACCAACTGGGGGATTCCGATAAACTCATCTTT. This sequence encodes CACDTHQLGDSDKLIF.

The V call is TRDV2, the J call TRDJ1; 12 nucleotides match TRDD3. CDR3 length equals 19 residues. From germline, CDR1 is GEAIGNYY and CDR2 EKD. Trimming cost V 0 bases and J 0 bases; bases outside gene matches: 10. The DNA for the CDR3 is TGTGCCTGTGACACCTGGGGCCTGGGGGATACGTCGTACACCGATAAACTCATCTTT. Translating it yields CACDTWGLGDTSYTDKLIF.